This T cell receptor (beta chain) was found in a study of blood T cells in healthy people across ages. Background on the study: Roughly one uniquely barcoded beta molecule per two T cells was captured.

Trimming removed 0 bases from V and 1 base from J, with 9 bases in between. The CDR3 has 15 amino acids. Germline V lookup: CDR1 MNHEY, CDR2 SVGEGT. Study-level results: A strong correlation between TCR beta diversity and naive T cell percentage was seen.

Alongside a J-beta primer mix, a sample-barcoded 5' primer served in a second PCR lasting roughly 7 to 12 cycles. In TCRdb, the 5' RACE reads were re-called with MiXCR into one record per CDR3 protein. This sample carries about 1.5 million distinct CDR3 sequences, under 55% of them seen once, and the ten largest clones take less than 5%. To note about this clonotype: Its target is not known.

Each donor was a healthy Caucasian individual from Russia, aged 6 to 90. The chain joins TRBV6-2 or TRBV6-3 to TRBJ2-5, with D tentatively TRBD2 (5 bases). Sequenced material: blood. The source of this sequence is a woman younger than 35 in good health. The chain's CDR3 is CASSYSIGVQETQYF. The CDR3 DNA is TGTGCCAGCAGTTACTCGATCGGGGTCCAAGAGACCCAGTACTTC.